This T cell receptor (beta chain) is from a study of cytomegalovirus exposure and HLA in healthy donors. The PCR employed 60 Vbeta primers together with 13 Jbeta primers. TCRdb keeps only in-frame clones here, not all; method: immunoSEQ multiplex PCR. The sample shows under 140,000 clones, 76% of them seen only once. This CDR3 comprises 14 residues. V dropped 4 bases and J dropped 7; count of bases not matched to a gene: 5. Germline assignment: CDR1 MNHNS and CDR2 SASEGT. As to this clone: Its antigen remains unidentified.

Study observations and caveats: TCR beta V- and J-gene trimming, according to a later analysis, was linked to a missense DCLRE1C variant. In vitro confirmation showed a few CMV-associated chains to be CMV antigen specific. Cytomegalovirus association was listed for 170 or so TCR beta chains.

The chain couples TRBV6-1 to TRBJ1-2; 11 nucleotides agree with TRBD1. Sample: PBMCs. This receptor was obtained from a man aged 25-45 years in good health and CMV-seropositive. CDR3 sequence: CASSGGQGAGGYTF. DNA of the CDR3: TGTGCCAGCAGTGGTGGACAGGGGGCAGGTGGCTACACCTTC.